The 14 T cell receptor beta chains listed next were all sequenced from one sample in a study of blood T cell repertoires in COVID-19. The data were produced by immunoSEQ multiplex PCR, yet TCRdb's version contains in-frame clones alone and is incomplete. Among 90,000 to 150,000 clones listed, 85% were seen once. Specimen: peripheral blood. The receptor source for this set is a man older than 75 with acute or convalescent COVID-19.

This clone was detected a few times. This chain joins TRBV15 and TRBJ1-2; TRBD1 matches at 9 bases. With 4 bases clipped from V and 9 bases from J, the junction kept 15 bases outside the gene matches. The CDR3 is 16 residues long. Germline lookup yields CDR1 LNHNV and CDR2 YYDKDF (reference sequence). The CDR3: CATSKAGQGHSSSYTF. CDR3 nucleotides: TGTGCCACCAGCAAAGCTGGACAGGGGCATTCGAGTAGCTACACCTTC. Supplemented by reference TRBV15 and TRBJ1-2, the full variable domain reads DAMVIQNPRYQVTQFGKPVTLSCSQTLNHNVMYWYQQKSSQAPKLLFHYYDKDFNNEADTPDNFQSRRPNTSFCFLDIRSPGLGDTAMYLCATSKAGQGHSSSYTFGSGTRLTVV.

This clone was picked up one time. The genes are TRBV3-1 (or the pseudogene TRBV3-2) and TRBJ2-7, with 8 bases fitting TRBD1. Looked up from germline, CDR1 is LGHDT and CDR2 is YNNKEL (reference sequence). The V and J ends lost 1 base and 7 bases, in that order; junction bases with no gene match: 9. The CDR3 extends over 15 amino acids. CDR3 bases: TGTGCCAGCAGCCAAGTTGGAGACAGGGGAGAGGAGCAGTACTTC. The encoded protein is CASSQVGDRGEEQYF.

This chain connects TRBV12-5 to TRBJ2-3; no firm D call. CDR3 length: 13 residues. CDR1 LGHNT and CDR2 FRNRAP come from the germline V gene. V lost 3 bases and J lost 5, with 9 bases in between. DNA for the CDR3: TGTGCTAGTGGTTTACCCCCCGGAGATACGCAGTATTTT. Amino acid sequence: CASGLPPGDTQYF.

The chain is built from TRBV5-1 and TRBJ1-1, with D maybe TRBD1 (5 bases). This CDR3 comprises 11 residues. V was cut by 5 bases and J by 11 bases, with 13 bases left in between. Germline lookup yields CDR1 SGHRS and CDR2 YFSETQ. As DNA, the CDR3 is TGCGCCAGCAGAGCAGACGCAGGGGCTTTCTTT. Its translation: CASRADAGAFF.

The sample holds one count of this clone. This chain links TRBV5-1 with TRBJ1-2; D is uncertain. Trimming took 4 bases from V and 3 from J, leaving 13 bases between them. Germline V gene lookup returns CDR1 SGHRS and CDR2 YFSETQ. The CDR3 contains 14 residues. DNA of the CDR3: TGCGCCAGCAGCACGGAGGCCAGTGACTATGGCTACACCTTC. This codes for CASSTEASDYGYTF.

This clone is a singleton in its sample. The V call is TRBV19, the J call TRBJ2-5; perhaps TRBD2 as D (7 bases). Trimming removed 3 bases at V and 5 bases at J, with 16 bases between. The CDR3 has 15 amino acids. The germline gives CDR1 LNHDA, CDR2 SQIVND (reference sequence). The DNA for the CDR3 is TGTGCCAGTAGTATGAAGTGGGGGGGCGCGGAGACCCAGTACTTC. It is translated as CASSMKWGGAETQYF.

V usage is TRBV19 and J usage is TRBJ2-7; D may be TRBD2 (6 bases). This CDR3 comprises 15 residues. Trimming cost V 3 bases and J 0 bases, with 12 bases left between them. Germline lookup yields CDR1 LNHDA and CDR2 SQIVND (reference sequence). The CDR3 sequence is CASSIPGRNSYEQYF. The CDR3 coding sequence is TGTGCCAGTAGTATCCCCGGGAGAAACTCCTACGAGCAGTACTTC. Variable domain in full (rest from reference TRBV19 and TRBJ2-7): DGGITQSPKYLFRKEGQNVTLSCEQNLNHDAMYWYRQDPGQGLRLIYYSQIVNDFQKGDIAEGYSVSREKKESFPLTVTSAQKNPTAFYLCASSIPGRNSYEQYFGPGTRLTVT.

The chain couples TRBV19 to TRBJ1-4, with D perhaps TRBD1 (5 bases). CDR1 is LNHDA and CDR2 is SQIVND in the germline V gene (reference sequence). Trimming removed 8 bases at V and 5 bases at J, with 12 bases between. The CDR3 extends over 13 amino acids. This CDR3 is CASGRGRNEKLFF. The CDR3 bases are TGTGCCAGTGGGAGGGGCAGGAATGAAAAACTGTTTTTT.

The V gene is TRBV27, the J gene TRBJ1-1; 7 bases map to TRBD1. Germline lookup yields CDR1 MNHEY and CDR2 SMNVEV (reference sequence). The junction had 4 bases not matched to a gene; V was cut back by 6 bases and J by 3 bases. The CDR3 is 13 residues long. The CDR3 DNA reads TGTGCCAGCAGACCCGGGACAGACACTGAAGCTTTCTTT. Its translation: CASRPGTDTEAFF.

This CDR3 is CASSLEGSSTDTQYF. CDR3 sequence (DNA): TGTGCCAGCAGCTTAGAGGGCTCGAGCACAGATACGCAGTATTTT. The V call is TRBV11-2, the J call TRBJ2-3; D ambiguous. The CDR3 extends over 15 amino acids. V was pared by 0 bases and J by 0 bases, with 7 bases between. The germline gives CDR1 SGHAT, CDR2 FQNNGV.

The genes are TRBV6-5 and TRBJ1-1; no definite D call. The CDR3 runs 15 residues. The germline V and J ends were trimmed by 0 bases and 4 bases, with 12 bases remaining between them. Per the germline V gene, CDR1 is MNHEY and CDR2 is SVGAGI. In nucleotides, the CDR3 is TGTGCCAGCAGTTACTCAGCCAGTTCGGGCACTGAAGCTTTCTTT. Encoded protein: CASSYSASSGTEAFF.

This chain links TRBV5-6 with TRBJ1-2; D is unresolved. Looked up from germline, CDR1 is SGHDT and CDR2 is YYEEEE. Trimming stripped 4 bases from V and 1 base from J, with 11 bases between. This CDR3 comprises 14 residues. The DNA of the CDR3 is TGTGCCAGCAGCCACCAGTCCGTTAACTATGGCTACACCTTC. Amino acid sequence: CASSHQSVNYGYTF.

The rearrangement links TRBV7-3 to TRBJ2-2, with 7 bases that match TRBD1. The germline V gene encodes CDR1 SGHTA and CDR2 FQGTGA. Trimming cost V 5 bases and J 6 bases; bases outside gene matches: 6. This CDR3 has 14 residues. The CDR3 nucleotides are TGTGCCAGCAGCCCAAGGGGGCGGTCCGGGGAGCTGTTTTTT. Translation gives CASSPRGRSGELFF.

The chain is built from TRBV29-1 and TRBJ2-5, with D maybe TRBD2 (5 bases). Per the germline V gene, CDR1 is SQVTM and CDR2 is ANQGSEA. The CDR3 runs 12 residues. V lost 6 bases to trimming and J lost 3 bases, with 11 bases between them. The chain's CDR3 is CSVSLGEETQYF. CDR3 DNA sequence: TGCAGCGTCTCACTAGGAGAAGAGACCCAGTACTTC. Full variable domain (rest looked up from reference TRBV29-1 and TRBJ2-5): SAVISQKPSRDICQRGTSLTIQCQVDSQVTMMFWYRQQPGQSLTLIATANQGSEATYESGFVIDKFPISRPNLTFSTLTVSNMSPEDSSIYLCSVSLGEETQYFGPGTRLLVL.